The 23 T cell receptor beta chains listed next were all sequenced from one sample in a study of blood T cells in healthy people across ages. Sample-barcoded 5' priming and a J-beta primer mix drove a second PCR of 7 to 11 cycles. A single record per CDR3 protein comes from TCRdb applying MiXCR to the 5' RACE reads. The table includes around 900,000 distinct CDR3 sequences, more than 25% detected once. Sequencing was done on a sample of blood. Receptor source: a woman of 80 years or more in good health.

There are many counts of this clonotype. The V and J genes are TRBV12-3 or TRBV12-4 and TRBJ2-1; D is unresolved. Trimming removed 5 bases at V and 7 bases at J, with 12 bases between. CDR3 length: 13 residues. The chain's CDR3 is CASSGGGPNEQFF. The CDR3 coding sequence is TGTGCCAGCAGTGGCGGCGGACCTAATGAGCAGTTCTTC.

The table lists this clonotype with many counts. The CDR3 region has the DNA TGTGCCAGCAGTTTCGTGGGGACCGAGCAGTACTTC. It encodes CASSFVGTEQYF. This chain connects TRBV6-2 or TRBV6-3 to TRBJ2-7; D is perhaps TRBD1 or TRBD2 (5 bases each). CDR3 length: 12 residues. Germline CDR1 reads MNHEY; CDR2 reads SVGEGT. V was pared by 4 bases and J by 6 bases, with 10 bases between.

This clonotype came up once. The chain employs TRBV20-1 and TRBJ1-5; D is perhaps TRBD1 (5 bases). CDR1 is DFQATT and CDR2 is SNEGSKA in the germline V gene (reference sequence). The V and J ends lost 3 bases and 0 bases respectively, with 15 bases between them. This CDR3 spans 16 amino acids. CDR3 region: CSASPIQGFSNQPQHF. CDR3 sequence (DNA): TGCAGTGCTAGCCCAATTCAGGGCTTTAGCAATCAGCCCCAGCATTTT.

This clonotype was seen ten or more times. The chain combines TRBV5-1 with TRBJ2-1; 13 bases match TRBD2. The V and J ends lost 7 bases and 10 bases, in that order; junction bases with no gene match: 11. The germline V gene has CDR1 SGHRS and CDR2 YFSETQ. The CDR3 runs to 15 residues. The CDR3 region has the DNA TGCGCCAGCCGAAAAATCACTAGCGGGGGGGACGAGCAGTTCTTC. This sequence encodes CASRKITSGGDEQFF.

This clonotype was picked up many times. The rearrangement joins TRBV5-1 to TRBJ2-7; no firm D call. This CDR3 has 15 amino acids. V was cut by 0 bases and J by 2 bases, with 12 bases left in between. The germline V gene encodes CDR1 SGHRS and CDR2 YFSETQ. DNA of the CDR3: TGCGCCAGCAGCTTGGAAGGGCCACCAACCTACGAGCAGTACTTC. Amino acids: CASSLEGPPTYEQYF.

This clonotype was seen a handful of times. CDR3 loop: CASSYDRGAQYF. The CDR3 DNA reads as TGCGCCAGCAGCTACGACAGGGGGGCCCAGTACTTC. The chain carries TRBV5-1 and TRBJ2-5, with 9 bases identical to TRBD1. The V gene end was trimmed by 3 bases and the J gene end by 9 bases; junction bases not matched to a gene: 3. This CDR3 comprises 12 residues. Germline V CDR1 and CDR2: SGHRS, YFSETQ.

This clonotype showed up just a few times. J is TRBJ2-1 and V is TRBV14, with no clear D. CDR1 and CDR2 (germline): SGHDN, FVKESK. The CDR3 consists of 14 residues. The V and J ends lost 1 base and 7 bases respectively, with 11 bases between them. The CDR3 here is CASSQAARRNEQFF. For the CDR3, the DNA is TGTGCCAGCAGCCAAGCGGCCCGACGGAATGAGCAGTTCTTC.

This clonotype was observed a handful of times. The V and J genes are TRBV18 and TRBJ1-2; 7 bases fit TRBD1. V was clipped by 5 bases and J by 5 bases; unmatched bases: 14. CDR1 is KGHSH, CDR2 LQKENI, per germline. This CDR3 has 16 residues. The CDR3 DNA is TGTGCCAGCTCAGCTGCAACCGGGACAGCGTTGTATGGCTACACCTTC. It encodes CASSAATGTALYGYTF.

This clonotype has at least ten counts. The chain carries TRBV20-1 and TRBJ1-2, with D possibly TRBD1 on 5 matching bases. Germline V gene lookup returns CDR1 DFQATT and CDR2 SNEGSKA (reference sequence). Trimming cost V 0 bases and J 3 bases, with 11 bases left between them. The CDR3 runs to 14 residues. The CDR3 is CSARDQGPYYGYTF. The DNA for the CDR3 is TGCAGTGCTAGAGATCAGGGACCCTACTATGGCTACACCTTC.

The V call is TRBV2, the J call TRBJ2-2; possibly TRBD1 for D (6 bases). This CDR3 region has 15 residues. Trimming took 2 bases from V and 1 from J, leaving 8 bases between them. Per germline, CDR1 SNHLY and CDR2 FYNNEI. CDR3 coding DNA: TGTGCCAGCAGTGAACGGGGACAGAACACCGGGGAGCTGTTTTTT. This gives the protein CASSERGQNTGELFF.

This clonotype has at least ten counts. The J gene is TRBJ2-5, the V gene TRBV28, with TRBD1 identical over 9 bases. CDR1 and CDR2 from the germline V gene are MDHEN and SYDVKM. The CDR3 length is 16 residues. With 4 bases clipped from V and 0 bases from J, the junction kept 6 bases outside the gene matches. CDR3 in DNA: TGTGCCAGCAGTTCTGGTACAGGGGGCAACCAAGAGACCCAGTACTTC. Translated: CASSSGTGGNQETQYF.

In this sample, this clonotype turned up a few times. A read error may be the cause here, since a much bigger clone is one base away. J is TRBJ2-5 and V is TRBV20-1; 7 bases line up with TRBD2. This CDR3 is built from 16 residues. In germline, CDR1 is DFQATT, CDR2 SNEGSKA (reference sequence). The CDR3 loop is CSARDWGGSGQEAQYF. The CDR3 nucleotides are TGCAGTGCTAGAGATTGGGGGGGGTCTGGCCAAGAGGCCCAGTACTTC.

On this clonotype: One base away lies a much larger clone, so this may be a sequencing read error. This chain joins TRBV3-1 and TRBJ2-1; 12 nucleotides align to TRBD1. Germline lookup yields CDR1 LGHDT and CDR2 YNNKEL (reference sequence). The CDR3 is 12 amino acids. With 8 bases clipped from V and 10 bases from J, the junction kept 3 bases outside the gene matches. CDR3 sequence reads: CASGTGGGEQFF. CDR3 nucleotides: TGTGCCAGCGGGACAGGGGGCGGCGAGCAGTTCTTC.

Note on this clonotype: This may arise from a read error, as a much more abundant clone is one base away. The chain joins TRBV6-2 or TRBV6-3 to TRBJ2-4; D may correspond to TRBD1 or TRBD2 (5 bases each). Trimming removed 6 bases at V and 4 bases at J, with 19 bases between. The germline CDR1 and CDR2 sequences are MNHEY and SVGEGT. This CDR3 has 16 amino acids. The CDR3 sequence: CASSLREMGAKNIQYF. As DNA, the CDR3 is TGTGCCAGCAGCCTCAGGGAAATGGGAGCGAAAAACATTCAGTACTTC.

At least ten counts were recorded for this clonotype. V usage is TRBV7-2 and J usage is TRBJ2-1; D may be TRBD2 (6 bases). The germline V gene has CDR1 SGHTA and CDR2 FQGNSA. This CDR3 is 15 amino acids long. V lost 1 base to trimming and J lost 5 bases, with 12 bases between them. DNA of the CDR3: TGTGCCAGCAGCTTAGTTGCGGGGAGGAACAATGAGCAGTTCTTC. It translates to CASSLVAGRNNEQFF.

The sample holds many counts of this clonotype. This rearrangement joins TRBV4-3 to TRBJ2-4; either TRBD1 or TRBD2 may supply D (5 bases each). Per the germline V gene, CDR1 is LGHNA and CDR2 is YSLEER. With 0 bases removed from V and 3 bases from J, the gap between germline ends came to 15 bases. The CDR3 contains 17 residues. The CDR3 bases are TGCGCCAGCAGCCAAGAGTTCCACGGGGCGGGCAAAAACATTCAGTACTTC. Translated: CASSQEFHGAGKNIQYF.

This clonotype was observed many times. The gene calls are TRBV11-2 and TRBJ1-4, with a tentative D call TRBD1 (5 bases). The germline CDR1 and CDR2 sequences are SGHAT and FQNNGV. V lost 10 bases and J lost 0, with 21 bases in between. CDR3 length: 17 residues. CDR3 loop: CATRPGPQYATNEKLFF. CDR3 coding DNA: TGTGCCACCCGCCCGGGACCGCAGTATGCAACTAATGAAAAACTGTTTTTT. The whole variable domain, filled in from reference TRBV11-2 and TRBJ1-4, reads EAGVAQSPRYKIIEKRQSVAFWCNPISGHATLYWYQQILGQGPKLLIQFQNNGVVDDSQLPKDRFSAERLKGVDSTLKIQPAKLEDSAVYLCATRPGPQYATNEKLFFGSGTQLSVL.

V usage is TRBV7-9 and J usage is TRBJ2-5; 11 bases match TRBD1. TRBJ2-7 explains the end of the DNA better; the J call may be wrong. The germline gives CDR1 SEHNR, CDR2 FQNEAQ (reference sequence). This CDR3 spans 14 amino acids. The CDR3 protein is CASSFGQGAAEQYF. In nucleotides, the CDR3 is TGTGCCAGCAGCTTCGGACAGGGGGCTGCCGAGCAGTACTTC.

J is TRBJ2-5 and V is TRBV12-3 or TRBV12-4; D is ambiguous. The end of the DNA aligns better with TRBJ2-7, so the J call may be wrong. This CDR3 is built from 13 residues. CDR3 sequence (DNA): TGTGCCAGCAGTTTTCTAGGGCTCGACGAGCAGTACTTC. It is translated as CASSFLGLDEQYF.

Regarding this clonotype: This could be a read error, since a much larger clone is one nucleotide away. The chain links TRBV3-1 to TRBJ1-2, with 8 bases aligning to TRBD1. This CDR3 is 22 amino acids long. Germline values: CDR1 LGHDT, CDR2 YNNKEL (reference sequence). Losses at the gene ends were 0 bases for V and 0 bases for J; bases not matched to a gene: 21. This chain's CDR3 is CASSQDDGRWRSGTGANYGYTF. The CDR3, as DNA: TGTGCCAGCAGCCAAGATGACGGAAGATGGCGGTCCGGGACAGGAGCTAACTATGGCTACACCTTC. Filled out from reference TRBV3-1 and TRBJ1-2, the complete variable domain reads DTAVSQTPKYLVTQMGNDKSIKCEQNLGHDTMYWYKQDSKKFLKIMFSYNNKELIINETVPNRFSPKSPDKAHLNLHINSLELGDSAVYFCASSQDDGRWRSGTGANYGYTFGSGTRLTVV.

V and J are TRBV6-2 or TRBV6-3 and TRBJ2-1, with TRBD2 identical over 11 bases. This CDR3 contains 16 residues. Germline assignment: CDR1 MNHEY and CDR2 SVGEGT. V lost 0 bases, J lost 5 bases, and 3 bases stayed unmatched. This chain's CDR3 is CASSYSTSGVDNEQFF. DNA of the CDR3: TGTGCCAGCAGTTACTCGACTAGCGGGGTCGACAATGAGCAGTTCTTC.

This chain uses TRBV7-9 with TRBJ1-5; the D gene is possibly TRBD1 (6 bases). In germline, CDR1 is SEHNR, CDR2 FQNEAQ (reference sequence). The CDR3 sequence is 14 residues long. Trimming cost V 5 bases and J 6 bases, with 14 bases left between them. CDR3 residues: CASSAQGNSQPQHF. The CDR3 nucleotides are TGTGCCAGCAGCGCACAGGGTAATAGTCAGCCCCAGCATTTT.

This clonotype appeared many times. V usage is TRBV27 and J usage is TRBJ2-3; 9 positions match TRBD1. The V and J ends lost 6 bases and 4 bases, in that order; junction bases with no gene match: 11. In germline, CDR1 is MNHEY, CDR2 SMNVEV (reference sequence). This CDR3 region has 16 residues. For the CDR3, the DNA is TGTGCCAGCAGGGGTTGGGGACAGGGACGGGCAGATACGCAGTATTTT. Its protein is CASRGWGQGRADTQYF.